Listed below are T cell receptor beta chains from one sample, sequenced in a study of shared clonotypes between healthy human individuals. Using immunoSEQ multiplex PCR, the repertoire was profiled, and TCRdb retains in-frame clones only, with some absent. The sample shows under 700,000 clones, roughly 96% of them seen only once. The sequencing input was naive CD8+ T cells sorted from blood. All receptors come from a woman aged 25-40 years in good health. Both conserved end residues are part of each CDR3. Each record gives: J gene, V gene, CDR3 length, clone size, D gene, CDR3 DNA, CDR3 protein. D genes are given only for firm matches. Size values are once, few and many counts, or a class for expanded clones, and some rows have none.

TRBJ1-3 TRBV2 16 once TRBD1 TGTGCCAGCAGAAGACTGACAGGGGGCTATGGAAACACCATATATTTT CASRRLTGGYGNTIYF
TRBJ1-1 TRBV5-1 14 - - TGCGCCAGCAGCTTGGCACCAGGGCCCACTGAAGCTTTCTTT CASSLAPGPTEAFF
TRBJ1-3 TRBV10-3 16 - - TGTGCCATCAGTGAGAGCCAGGGTGTGACTGGAAACACCATATATTTT CAISESQGVTGNTIYF
TRBJ2-1 TRBV6-5 15 - TRBD1 TGTGCCAGCAGTTACGGACAGGGAACCTACAATGAGCAGTTCTTC CASSYGQGTYNEQFF
TRBJ1-1 TRBV2 13 once - TGTGCCAGCATTCAATTATTGGGCACTGAAGCTTTCTTT CASIQLLGTEAFF
TRBJ2-3 TRBV27 14 once - TGTGCCAGCAGTTTAGTGCTGGGCACAGATACGCAGTATTTT CASSLVLGTDTQYF
TRBJ2-1 TRBV19 15 - TRBD1 TGTGCCAGTAGCCCGAGAAGGGGGCTATACAATGAGCAGTTCTTC CASSPRRGLYNEQFF
TRBJ2-7 TRBV5-4 14 - - TGTGCCAGCAGTTCAGAGGGCCTTACCTACGAGCAGTACTTC CASSSEGLTYEQYF
TRBJ1-2 TRBV6-1 12 - TRBD1 TGTGCCAGCCGGGACAGCCTCTATGGCTACACCTTC CASRDSLYGYTF
TRBJ2-1 TRBV29-1 15 - TRBD2 TGCAGCGTTGAAGGTGTATTAGCGGGGGGAAATGAGCAGTTCTTC CSVEGVLAGGNEQFF
TRBJ2-1 TRBV9 15 - - TGTGCCAGCAGCGCGCTCGGAGATGGCTACAATGAGCAGTTCTTC CASSALGDGYNEQFF
TRBJ2-7 TRBV28 16 - - TGTGCCAGCAGTTCCTTGGACTTAACCGTCTCCTACGAGCAGTACTTC CASSSLDLTVSYEQYF
TRBJ2-1 TRBV5-1 17 - TRBD2 TGCGCCAGCAGCCCAGGGCCGGGGGAGGGCTCCTACAATGAGCAGTTCTTC CASSPGPGEGSYNEQFF
TRBJ2-5 TRBV5-1 15 - - TGCGCCAGCAGCCCGGACAGTACGGTTGGGGAGACCCAGTACTTC CASSPDSTVGETQYF
TRBJ1-1 TRBV6-5 15 - - TGTGCCAGCAGTTACGCGGTGGTAGGAGGGACTGAAGCTTTCTTT CASSYAVVGGTEAFF
TRBJ1-2 TRBV27 13 - TRBD1 TGTGCCAGCGCACCGGGACAGCCCTATGGCTACACCTTC CASAPGQPYGYTF
TRBJ2-7 TRBV15 20 - - TGTGCCACCAGCAGAGATCCTCAAACCCAGGGAAACCAATTCTCCTACGAGCAGTACTTC CATSRDPQTQGNQFSYEQYF
TRBJ1-3 TRBV13 15 - - TGTGCCAGCAGCTTAAGGTCGGGCCTAGGAAACACCATATATTTT CASSLRSGLGNTIYF
TRBJ1-2 TRBV29-1 13 - - TGCAGCGCCTGGCGTGGGATGCGGGATGGCTACACCTTC CSAWRGMRDGYTF
TRBJ1-5 TRBV28 13 - - TGTGCCAGCAGGAGGCCAGGACATCAGCCCCAGCATTTT CASRRPGHQPQHF
TRBJ1-1 TRBV25-1 12 - TRBD1 TGTGCCAGCAGTGAATGGGGACAGGAAGCTTTCTTT CASSEWGQEAFF
TRBJ1-1 TRBV5-6 13 - - TGTGCCAGCAGCTTGAATTTGGACGATGAAGCTTTCTTT CASSLNLDDEAFF
TRBJ2-5 TRBV30 13 - - TGTGCCTGGGCCCGGGACGGAGAAGAGACCCAGTACTTC CAWARDGEETQYF
TRBJ2-7 TRBV28 14 - - TGTGCCAGCAGTTTTTTCTCCCAAGCCTACGAGCAGTACTTC CASSFFSQAYEQYF
TRBJ2-6 TRBV7-9 13 - - TGTGCCAGCATCCACTCTGGGGCCAACGTCCTGACTTTC CASIHSGANVLTF
TRBJ1-5 TRBV2 15 - TRBD1 TGTGCCAGCAGTGATACAGGGGAGGGCAATCAGCCCCAGCATTTT CASSDTGEGNQPQHF
TRBJ2-1 TRBV14 15 - - TGTGCCAGCAGCCTCCAAGGGGGGAGCTACAATGAGCAGTTCTTC CASSLQGGSYNEQFF
TRBJ2-2 TRBV11-2 16 - TRBD2 TGTGCCAGCAGCTTTGCTAGCGGGAGGGCGAACGGGGAGCTGTTTTTT CASSFASGRANGELFF